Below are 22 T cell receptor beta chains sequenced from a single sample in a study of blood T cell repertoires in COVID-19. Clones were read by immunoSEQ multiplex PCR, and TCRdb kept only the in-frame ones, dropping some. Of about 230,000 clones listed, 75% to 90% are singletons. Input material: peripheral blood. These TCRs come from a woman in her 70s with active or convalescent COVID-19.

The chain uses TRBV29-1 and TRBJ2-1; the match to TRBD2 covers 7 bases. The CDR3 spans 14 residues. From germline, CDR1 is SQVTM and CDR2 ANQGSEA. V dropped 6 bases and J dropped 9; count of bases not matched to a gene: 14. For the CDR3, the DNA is TGCAGCGTCCAGACTAGCCCTGGGTATAGTGAGCAGTTCTTC. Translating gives CSVQTSPGYSEQFF.

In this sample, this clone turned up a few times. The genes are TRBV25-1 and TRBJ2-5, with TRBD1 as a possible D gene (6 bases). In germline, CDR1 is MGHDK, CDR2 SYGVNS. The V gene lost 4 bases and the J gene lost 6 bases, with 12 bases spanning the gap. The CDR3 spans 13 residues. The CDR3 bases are TGTGCCAGCAGTGCCCAGGGGTGGAAGACCCAGTACTTC. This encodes CASSAQGWKTQYF. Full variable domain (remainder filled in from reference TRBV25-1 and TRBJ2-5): EADIYQTPRYLVIGTGKKITLECSQTMGHDKMYWYQQDPGMELHLIHYSYGVNSTEKGDLSSESTVSRIRTEHFPLTLESARPSHTSQYLCASSAQGWKTQYFGPGTRLLVL.

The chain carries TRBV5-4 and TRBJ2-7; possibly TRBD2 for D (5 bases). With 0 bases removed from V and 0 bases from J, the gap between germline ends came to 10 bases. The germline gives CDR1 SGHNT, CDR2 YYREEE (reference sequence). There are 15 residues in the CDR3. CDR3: CASSLEAGSSYEQYF. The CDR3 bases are TGTGCCAGCAGCTTGGAGGCGGGTTCCTCCTACGAGCAGTACTTC.

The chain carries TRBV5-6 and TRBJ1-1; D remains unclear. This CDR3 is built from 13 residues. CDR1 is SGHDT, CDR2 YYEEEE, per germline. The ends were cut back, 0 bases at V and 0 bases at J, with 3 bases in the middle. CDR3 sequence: CASSLGVNTEAFF. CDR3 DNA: TGTGCCAGCAGCTTGGGCGTGAACACTGAAGCTTTCTTT. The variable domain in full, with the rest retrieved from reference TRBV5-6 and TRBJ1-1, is DAGVTQSPTHLIKTRGQQVTLRCSPKSGHDTVSWYQQALGQGPQFIFQYYEEEERQRGNFPDRFSGHQFPNYSSELNVNALLLGDSALYLCASSLGVNTEAFFGQGTRLTVV.

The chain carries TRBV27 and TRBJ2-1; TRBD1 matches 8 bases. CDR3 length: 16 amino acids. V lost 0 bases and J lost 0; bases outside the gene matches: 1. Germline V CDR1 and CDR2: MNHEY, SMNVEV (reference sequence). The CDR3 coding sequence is TGTGCCAGCAGTTTATCCACAGGGGGCTCCTACAATGAGCAGTTCTTC. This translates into CASSLSTGGSYNEQFF.

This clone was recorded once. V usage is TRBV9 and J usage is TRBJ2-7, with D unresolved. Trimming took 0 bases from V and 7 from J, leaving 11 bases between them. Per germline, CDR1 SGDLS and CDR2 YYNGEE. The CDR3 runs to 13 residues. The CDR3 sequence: CASSVVERGEQYF. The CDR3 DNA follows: TGTGCCAGCAGCGTAGTCGAGCGTGGGGAGCAGTACTTC. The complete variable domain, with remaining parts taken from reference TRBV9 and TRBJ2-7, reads DSGVTQTPKHLITATGQRVTLRCSPRSGDLSVYWYQQSLDQGLQFLIQYYNGEERAKGNILERFSAQQFPDLHSELNLSSLELGDSALYFCASSVVERGEQYFGPGTRLTVT.

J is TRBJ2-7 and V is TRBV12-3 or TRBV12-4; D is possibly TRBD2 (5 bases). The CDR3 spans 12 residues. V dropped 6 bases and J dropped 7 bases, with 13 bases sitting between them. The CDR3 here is CASSRDTGEQYF. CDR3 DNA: TGTGCCAGCAGCCGGGATACGGGGGAGCAGTACTTC.

In nucleotides, the CDR3 is TGTGCCAGCAGCCCCGAGGGGGGGCCTCGGCAAGAGACCCAGTACTTC. Encoded protein: CASSPEGGPRQETQYF. The chain links TRBV21-1 to TRBJ2-5; the D segment call TRBD2 is taken from the table without a DNA check. TRBV21-1 is a documented pseudogene. CDR3 size: 16 residues.

CDR3 coding DNA: TGCGCCAGCAGCTTGGAACTAGCGGGGGAAAAAGAGACCCAGTACTTC. Its translation is CASSLELAGEKETQYF. V is TRBV5-1 and J is TRBJ2-5; 11 nucleotides line up with TRBD2. There are 16 residues in the CDR3. Germline-derived CDR1 and CDR2 are SGHRS and YFSETQ. V lost 0 bases and J lost 3; bases outside the gene matches: 4.

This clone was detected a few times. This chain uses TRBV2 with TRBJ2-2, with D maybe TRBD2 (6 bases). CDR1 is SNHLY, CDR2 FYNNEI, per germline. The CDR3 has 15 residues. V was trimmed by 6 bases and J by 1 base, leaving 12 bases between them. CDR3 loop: CASSLDGGNTGELFF. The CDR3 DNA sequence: TGTGCCAGCAGCCTTGACGGGGGGAACACCGGGGAGCTGTTTTTT.

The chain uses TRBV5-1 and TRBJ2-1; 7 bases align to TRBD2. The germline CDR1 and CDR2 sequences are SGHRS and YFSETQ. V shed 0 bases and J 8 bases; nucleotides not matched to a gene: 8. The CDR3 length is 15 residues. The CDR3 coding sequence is TGCGCCAGCAGCTTGGAAAGGGAGGGCTTGGATGAGCAGTTCTTC. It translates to CASSLEREGLDEQFF.

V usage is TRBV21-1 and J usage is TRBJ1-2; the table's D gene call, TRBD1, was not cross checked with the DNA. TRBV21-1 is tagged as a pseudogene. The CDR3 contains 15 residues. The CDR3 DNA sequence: TGTGCCAGCAGCAAAGGGGGGCAGGGGTACTATGGCTACACCTTC. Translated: CASSKGGQGYYGYTF.

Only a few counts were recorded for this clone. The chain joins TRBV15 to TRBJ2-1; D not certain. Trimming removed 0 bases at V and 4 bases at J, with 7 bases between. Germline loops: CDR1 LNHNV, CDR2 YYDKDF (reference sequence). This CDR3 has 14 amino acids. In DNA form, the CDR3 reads TGTGCCACCAGCAGAGATGGCAGATACAATGAGCAGTTCTTC. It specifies CATSRDGRYNEQFF.

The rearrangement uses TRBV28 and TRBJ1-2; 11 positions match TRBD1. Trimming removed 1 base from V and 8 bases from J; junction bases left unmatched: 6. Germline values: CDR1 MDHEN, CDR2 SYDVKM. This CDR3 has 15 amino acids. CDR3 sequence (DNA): TGTGCCAGCAGTTTATCAGTAGGACAGGGGGCGGGCTACACCTTC. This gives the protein CASSLSVGQGAGYTF.

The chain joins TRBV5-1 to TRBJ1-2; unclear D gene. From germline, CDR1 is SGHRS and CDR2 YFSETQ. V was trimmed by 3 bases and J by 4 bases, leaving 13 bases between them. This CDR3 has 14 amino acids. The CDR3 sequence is CASSSNPTFYGYTF. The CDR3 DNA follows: TGCGCCAGCAGCTCTAATCCCACCTTCTATGGCTACACCTTC.

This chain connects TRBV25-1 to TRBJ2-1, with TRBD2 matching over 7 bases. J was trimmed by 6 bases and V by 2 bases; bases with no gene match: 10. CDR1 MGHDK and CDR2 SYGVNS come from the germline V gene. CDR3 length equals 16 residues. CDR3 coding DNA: TGTGCCAGCAGTGAAAGTCAGGGAGGGGATGTCAATGAGCAGTTCTTC. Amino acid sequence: CASSESQGGDVNEQFF.

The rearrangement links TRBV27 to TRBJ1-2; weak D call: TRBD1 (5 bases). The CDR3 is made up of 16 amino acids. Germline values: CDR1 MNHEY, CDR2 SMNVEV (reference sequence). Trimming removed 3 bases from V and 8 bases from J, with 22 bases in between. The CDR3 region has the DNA TGTGCCAGCAGTTTTACCGATTCTATGACAGCAAAAGGCTACACCTTC. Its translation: CASSFTDSMTAKGYTF.

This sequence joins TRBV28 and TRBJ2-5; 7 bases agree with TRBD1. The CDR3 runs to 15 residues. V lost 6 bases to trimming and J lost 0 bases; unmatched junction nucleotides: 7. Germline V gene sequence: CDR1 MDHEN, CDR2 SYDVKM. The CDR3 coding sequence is TGTGCCAGCAGGAACGTCAGGGGGTACCAAGAGACCCAGTACTTC. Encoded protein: CASRNVRGYQETQYF.

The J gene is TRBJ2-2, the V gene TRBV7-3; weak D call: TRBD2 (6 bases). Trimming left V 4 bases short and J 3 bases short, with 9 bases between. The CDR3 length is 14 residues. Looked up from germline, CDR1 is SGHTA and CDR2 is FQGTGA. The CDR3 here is CASSSGLYTGELFF. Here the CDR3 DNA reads TGTGCCAGCAGCTCGGGACTTTACACCGGGGAGCTGTTTTTT.

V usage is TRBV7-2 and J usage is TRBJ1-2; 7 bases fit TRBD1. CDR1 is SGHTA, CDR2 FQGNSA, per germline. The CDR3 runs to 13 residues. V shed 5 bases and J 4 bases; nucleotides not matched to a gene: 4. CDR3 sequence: CASSATGVYGYTF. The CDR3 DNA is TGTGCCAGCAGCGCAACAGGGGTCTATGGCTACACCTTC.

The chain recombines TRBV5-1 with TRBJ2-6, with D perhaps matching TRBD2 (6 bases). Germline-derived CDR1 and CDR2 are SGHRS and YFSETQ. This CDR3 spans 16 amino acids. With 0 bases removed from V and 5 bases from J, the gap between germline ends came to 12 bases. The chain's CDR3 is CASSLEEGWRANVLTF. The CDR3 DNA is TGCGCCAGCAGCTTGGAGGAGGGGTGGAGGGCCAACGTCCTGACTTTC. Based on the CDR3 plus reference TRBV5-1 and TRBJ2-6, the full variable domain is KAGVTQTPRYLIKTRGQQVTLSCSPISGHRSVSWYQQTPGQGLQFLFEYFSETQRNKGNFPGRFSGRQFSNSRSEMNVSTLELGDSALYLCASSLEEGWRANVLTFGAGSRLTVL.

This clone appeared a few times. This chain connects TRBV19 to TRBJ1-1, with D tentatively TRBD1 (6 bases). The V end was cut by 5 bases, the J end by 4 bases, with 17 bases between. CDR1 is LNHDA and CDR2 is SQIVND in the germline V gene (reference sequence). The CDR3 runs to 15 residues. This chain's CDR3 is CASSFPRGIRTEAFF. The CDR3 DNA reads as TGTGCCAGTAGTTTCCCGAGGGGGATCCGCACTGAAGCTTTCTTT.